The entry below gives a single TCR beta chain sequence along with its context. The antigen remains undetermined. The CDR3 is 13 residues long. V was shortened by 6 bases and J by 10 bases, with 19 bases between the two germline ends. Looked up from germline, CDR1 is DFQATT and CDR2 is SNEGSKA (reference sequence). This entry comes from a study of T cell repertoires in cytomegalovirus infection. Study at large: Indicated by public TCR beta signatures were CMV infection and matching HLA type.

TCRdb called the reads again in MiXCR, with one record for every CDR3 protein. Found here are a few hundred thousand distinct CDR3 sequences, under 45% of them singletons; the top ten hold 48%. This clonotype was sampled from a human donor in good health (CMV status not recorded). Some clones in this sample may be carry-over from other donors' samples. The rearrangement uses TRBV20-1 and TRBJ2-1; D is unclear. The material sequenced was cultured PBMCs, taken from culture after CMV antigen stimulation. The CDR3 DNA follows: TGCAGTGCCCAAAGTTTGGTAGCCCTAGAGCAGTTCTTC. It is translated as CSAQSLVALEQFF.